This TCR beta chain was retrieved from a study of regulatory T cells in long-lasting Graves disease. General study findings and limits: With persistent disease, TRBV28, TRBJ1-2 and TRBJ2-5 were the favored segments. Persistent Graves' cases showed lower TCR diversity than newly diagnosed cases.

This CDR3 region has 15 residues. V lost 3 bases and J 7 bases, leaving 16 bases between the germline ends. Germline V CDR1 and CDR2: SNHLY, FYNNEI. Stated time point: newly diagnosed GD, antithyroid drugs for less than 3 months. RNA isolated from PBMCs was used to make the TCR library. This clonotype was observed a few times. Its target is unknown. Construction of TCR beta libraries relied on iRepertoire HTBI primers and on Arm-PCR targeting CDR3 regions. TCRdb ran MiXCR on the multiplex PCR reads and lists one entry per CDR3 protein. The sample has about 320,000 distinct CDR3 sequences; roughly 18% are singletons.

The chain recombines TRBV2 with TRBJ1-5; D is unclear. The sample consisted of peripheral blood mononuclear cells (PBMCs), taken at new diagnosis, from a patient treated with antithyroid drugs. This TCR was sampled from a female donor with Graves disease. The CDR3 is CASSDSWGVRQPQHF. The CDR3 DNA is TGTGCCAGCAGTGATTCCTGGGGAGTACGGCAGCCCCAGCATTTT.